A single sample is the source of the 6 T cell receptor beta chains below, sequenced in a study of T cell repertoires in cytomegalovirus infection. TCRdb reanalysed the reads using MiXCR and keeps one entry per CDR3 protein. This repertoire shows about half a million distinct CDR3 sequences, under 45% found once; its top ten account for 43%. These TCRs are of unknown antigen specificity. The source material was cultured PBMCs, sampled from culture after CMV antigen stimulation. These receptors were obtained from a human donor in good health (CMV status not recorded). Some clones in this sample may be carry-over from other donors' samples.

The chain combines TRBV10-3 with TRBJ1-1; 9 bases line up with TRBD1. The CDR3 has 15 residues. CDR1 and CDR2 (germline): ENHRY, SYGVKD. The junction had 8 bases not matched to a gene; V was cut back by 5 bases and J by 4 bases. The CDR3 DNA reads TGTGCCATCAGTTATGACAGGGGGAGGGTCACTGAAGCTTTCTTT. Its translation is CAISYDRGRVTEAFF.

The chain combines TRBV2 with TRBJ2-5, with 7 bases matching TRBD2. CDR1 and CDR2 (germline): SNHLY, FYNNEI. V dropped 2 bases and J dropped 7; count of bases not matched to a gene: 7. The CDR3 sequence is 14 residues long. CDR3 sequence (DNA): TGTGCCAGCAGTGAACGAAGCGGGGACGGGACCCAGTACTTC. This sequence encodes CASSERSGDGTQYF.

About this clonotype itself: One end of the junction varies from germline; a read error may be responsible. This rearrangement joins TRBV12-3 or TRBV12-4 to TRBJ2-2, with D perhaps TRBD2 (5 bases). The CDR3 extends over 11 amino acids. The CDR3 sequence: CAAGNTGELFF. DNA for the CDR3: TGCGCCGCGGGTAACACCGGGGAGCTGTTTTTT.

The table lists this clonotype with a count of one. The J gene is TRBJ1-5, the V gene TRBV3-1; D is unclear. Germline CDR1 is LGHDT and CDR2 is YNNKEL (reference sequence). The V end lost 0 bases, the J end lost 5 bases, and 5 bases lay between the germline ends. This CDR3 has 13 residues. CDR3: CASSQDWDQPQHF. The CDR3 coding sequence is TGTGCCAGCAGCCAAGATTGGGATCAGCCCCAGCATTTT.

The V call is TRBV28, the J call TRBJ2-3; 9 nucleotides line up with TRBD1. The germline CDR1 and CDR2 sequences are MDHEN and SYDVKM. The V gene end was trimmed by 4 bases and the J gene end by 1 base; junction bases not matched to a gene: 6. The CDR3 sequence is 16 residues long. The CDR3 coding sequence is TGTGCCAGCAGTTGGACCGGGACAGGGCGCACAGATACGCAGTATTTT. It codes for CASSWTGTGRTDTQYF.

CDR3 nucleotide sequence: TGTGCCAGCAGTGTCGGACAGTCCTGGGAGACCCAGTACTTC. Its protein is CASSVGQSWETQYF. The chain employs TRBV25-1 and TRBJ2-5; a weak D match, TRBD1 (6 bases). There are 14 residues in the CDR3. Germline V gene sequence: CDR1 MGHDK, CDR2 SYGVNS. Trimming pared 4 bases from V and 5 bases from J, leaving 14 bases between.